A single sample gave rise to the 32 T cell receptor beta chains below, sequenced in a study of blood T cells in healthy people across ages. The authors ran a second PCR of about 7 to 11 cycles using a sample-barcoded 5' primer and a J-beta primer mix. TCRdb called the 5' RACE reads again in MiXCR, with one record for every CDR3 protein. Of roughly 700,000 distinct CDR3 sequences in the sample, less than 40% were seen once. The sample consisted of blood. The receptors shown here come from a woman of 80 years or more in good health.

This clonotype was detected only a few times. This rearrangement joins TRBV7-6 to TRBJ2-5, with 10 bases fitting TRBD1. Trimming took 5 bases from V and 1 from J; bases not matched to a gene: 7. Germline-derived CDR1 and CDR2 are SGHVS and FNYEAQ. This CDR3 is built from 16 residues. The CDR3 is CASSPRDRGFQETQYF. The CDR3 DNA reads TGTGCCAGCAGCCCCCGGGACAGGGGATTCCAAGAGACCCAGTACTTC.

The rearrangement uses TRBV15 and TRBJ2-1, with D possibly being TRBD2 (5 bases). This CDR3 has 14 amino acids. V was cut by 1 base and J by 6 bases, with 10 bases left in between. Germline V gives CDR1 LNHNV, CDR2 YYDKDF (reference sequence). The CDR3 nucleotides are TGTGCCACCAGCAGAGGTTGGGGAGCCAATGAGCAGTTCTTC. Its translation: CATSRGWGANEQFF.

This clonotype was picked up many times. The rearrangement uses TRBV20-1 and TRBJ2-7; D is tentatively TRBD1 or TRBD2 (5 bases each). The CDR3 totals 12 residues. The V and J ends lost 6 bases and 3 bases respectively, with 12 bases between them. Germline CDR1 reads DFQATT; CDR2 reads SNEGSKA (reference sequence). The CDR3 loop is CSAGDEGYEQYF. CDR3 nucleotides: TGCAGTGCGGGGGACGAGGGCTACGAGCAGTACTTC.

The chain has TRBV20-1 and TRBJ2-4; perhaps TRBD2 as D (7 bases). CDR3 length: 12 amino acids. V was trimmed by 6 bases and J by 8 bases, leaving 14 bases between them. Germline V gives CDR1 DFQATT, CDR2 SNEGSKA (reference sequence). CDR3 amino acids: CSAGGGGDIQYF. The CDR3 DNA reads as TGCAGTGCCGGGGGCGGGGGAGACATTCAGTACTTC.

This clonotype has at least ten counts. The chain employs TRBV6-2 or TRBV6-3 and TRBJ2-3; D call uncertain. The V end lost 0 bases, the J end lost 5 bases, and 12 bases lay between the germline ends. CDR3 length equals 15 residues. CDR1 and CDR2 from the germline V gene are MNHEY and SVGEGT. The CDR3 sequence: CASSYSIGSRDTQYF. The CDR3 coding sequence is TGTGCCAGCAGTTACTCGATAGGATCGAGAGATACGCAGTATTTT.

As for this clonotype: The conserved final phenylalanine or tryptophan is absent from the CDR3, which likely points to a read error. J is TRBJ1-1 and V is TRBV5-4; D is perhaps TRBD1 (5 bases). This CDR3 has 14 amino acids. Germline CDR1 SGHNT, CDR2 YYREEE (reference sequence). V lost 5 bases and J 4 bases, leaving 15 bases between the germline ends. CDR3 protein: CASSLQARVTEAFS. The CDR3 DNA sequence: TGTGCCAGCAGTCTACAGGCACGAGTCACTGAAGCTTTCTCT.

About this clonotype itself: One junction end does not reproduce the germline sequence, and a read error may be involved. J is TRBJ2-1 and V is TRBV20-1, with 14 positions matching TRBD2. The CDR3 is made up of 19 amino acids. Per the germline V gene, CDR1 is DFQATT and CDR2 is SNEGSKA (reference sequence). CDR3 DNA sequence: TGCAATGCTAGAGATAAGGGACTAGCGGGGGCCCGATCTACCAATGAGCAGTTCTTC. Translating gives CNARDKGLAGARSTNEQFF.

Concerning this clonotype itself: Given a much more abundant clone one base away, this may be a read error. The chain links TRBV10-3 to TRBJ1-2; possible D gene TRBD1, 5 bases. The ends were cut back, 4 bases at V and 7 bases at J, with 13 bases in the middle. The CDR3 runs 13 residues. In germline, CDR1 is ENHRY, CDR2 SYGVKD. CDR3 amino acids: CAISAGTGGGYTF. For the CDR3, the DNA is TGTGCCATCAGTGCGGGGACGGGGGGTGGCTACACCTTC.

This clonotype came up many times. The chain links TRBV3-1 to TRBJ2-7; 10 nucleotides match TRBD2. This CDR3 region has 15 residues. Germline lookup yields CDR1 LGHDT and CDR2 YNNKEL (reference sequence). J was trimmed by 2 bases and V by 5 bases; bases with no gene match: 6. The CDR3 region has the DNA TGTGCCAGCAGCGCAAGCCTAGCGGGGGCCTACGAGCAGTACTTC. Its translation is CASSASLAGAYEQYF.

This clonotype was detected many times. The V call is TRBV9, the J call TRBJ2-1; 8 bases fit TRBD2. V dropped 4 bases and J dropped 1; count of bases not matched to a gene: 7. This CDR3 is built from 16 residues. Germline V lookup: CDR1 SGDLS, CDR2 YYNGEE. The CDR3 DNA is TGTGCCAGCAGCCCCTCGGGGGGGAGATCCTACAATGAGCAGTTCTTC. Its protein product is CASSPSGGRSYNEQFF.

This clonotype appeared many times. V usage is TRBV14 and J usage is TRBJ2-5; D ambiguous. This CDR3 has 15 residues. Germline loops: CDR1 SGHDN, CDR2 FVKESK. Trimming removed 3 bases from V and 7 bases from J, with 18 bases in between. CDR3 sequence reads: CASSQAARGIRTQYF. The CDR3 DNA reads TGTGCCAGCAGCCAGGCCGCTCGAGGTATTAGGACCCAGTACTTC.

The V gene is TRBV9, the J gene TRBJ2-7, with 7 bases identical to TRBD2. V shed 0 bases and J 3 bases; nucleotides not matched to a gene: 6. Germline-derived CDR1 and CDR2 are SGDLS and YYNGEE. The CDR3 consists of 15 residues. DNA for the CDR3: TGTGCCAGCAGCGTAGCGGCGGGAGAGGTCTACGAGCAGTACTTC. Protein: CASSVAAGEVYEQYF. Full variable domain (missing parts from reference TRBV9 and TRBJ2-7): DSGVTQTPKHLITATGQRVTLRCSPRSGDLSVYWYQQSLDQGLQFLIQYYNGEERAKGNILERFSAQQFPDLHSELNLSSLELGDSALYFCASSVAAGEVYEQYFGPGTRLTVT.

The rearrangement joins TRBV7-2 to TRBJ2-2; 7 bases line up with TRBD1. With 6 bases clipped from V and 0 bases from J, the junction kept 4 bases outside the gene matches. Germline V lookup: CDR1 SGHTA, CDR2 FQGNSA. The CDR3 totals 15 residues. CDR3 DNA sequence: TGTGCCAGCAGGATAGGGACAGCGAACACCGGGGAGCTGTTTTTT. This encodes CASRIGTANTGELFF.

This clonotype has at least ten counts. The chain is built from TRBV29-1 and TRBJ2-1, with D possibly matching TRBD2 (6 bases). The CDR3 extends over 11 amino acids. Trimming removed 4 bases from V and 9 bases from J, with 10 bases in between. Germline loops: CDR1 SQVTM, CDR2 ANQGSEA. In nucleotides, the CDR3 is TGCAGCGTTGTGGAGGGGAGTGAGCAGTTCTTC. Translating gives CSVVEGSEQFF.

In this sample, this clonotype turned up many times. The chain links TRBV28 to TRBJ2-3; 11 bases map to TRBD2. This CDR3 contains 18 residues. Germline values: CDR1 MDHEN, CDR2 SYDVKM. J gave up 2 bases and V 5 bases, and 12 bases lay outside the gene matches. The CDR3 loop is CASSGRGASGGPTDTQYF. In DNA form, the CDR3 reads TGTGCCAGCAGTGGTAGGGGGGCTAGCGGGGGGCCCACAGATACGCAGTATTTT.

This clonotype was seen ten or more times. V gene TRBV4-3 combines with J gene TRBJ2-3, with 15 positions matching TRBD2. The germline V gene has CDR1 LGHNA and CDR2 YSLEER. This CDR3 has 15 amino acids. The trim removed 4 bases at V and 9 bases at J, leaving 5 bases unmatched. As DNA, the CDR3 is TGCGCCAGCAGCCCAGATGGGACTAGCGGGGGGACGCAGTATTTT. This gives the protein CASSPDGTSGGTQYF.

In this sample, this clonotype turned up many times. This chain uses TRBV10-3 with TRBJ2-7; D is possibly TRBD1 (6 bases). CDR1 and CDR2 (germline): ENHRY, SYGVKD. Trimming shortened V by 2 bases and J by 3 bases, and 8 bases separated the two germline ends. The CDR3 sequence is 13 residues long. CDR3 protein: CAISEEQGYEQYF. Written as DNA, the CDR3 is TGTGCCATCAGTGAGGAACAGGGCTACGAGCAGTACTTC.

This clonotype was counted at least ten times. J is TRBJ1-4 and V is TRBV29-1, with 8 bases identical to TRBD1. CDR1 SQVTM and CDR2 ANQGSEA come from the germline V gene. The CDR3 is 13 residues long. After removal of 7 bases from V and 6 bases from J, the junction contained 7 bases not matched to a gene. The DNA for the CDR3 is TGCAGCGCTTCGGACAGGGCTGATGAAAAACTGTTTTTT. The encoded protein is CSASDRADEKLFF. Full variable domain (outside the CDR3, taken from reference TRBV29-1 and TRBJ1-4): SAVISQKPSRDICQRGTSLTIQCQVDSQVTMMFWYRQQPGQSLTLIATANQGSEATYESGFVIDKFPISRPNLTFSTLTVSNMSPEDSSIYLCSASDRADEKLFFGSGTQLSVL.

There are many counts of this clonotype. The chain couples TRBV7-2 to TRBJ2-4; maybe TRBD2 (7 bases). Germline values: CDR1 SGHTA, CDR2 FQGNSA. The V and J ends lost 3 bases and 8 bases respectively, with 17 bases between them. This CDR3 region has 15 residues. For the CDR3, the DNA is TGTGCCAGCAGCTTGACGGGGGGCCATCCGGACATTCAGTACTTC. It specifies CASSLTGGHPDIQYF.

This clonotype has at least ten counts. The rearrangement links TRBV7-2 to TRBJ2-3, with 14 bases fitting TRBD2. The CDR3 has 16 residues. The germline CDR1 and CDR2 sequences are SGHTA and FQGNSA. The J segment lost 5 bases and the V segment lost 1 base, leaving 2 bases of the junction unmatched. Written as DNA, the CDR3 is TGTGCCAGCAGCTTAGGACTAGCGGGGGGGGGAGATACGCAGTATTTT. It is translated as CASSLGLAGGGDTQYF.

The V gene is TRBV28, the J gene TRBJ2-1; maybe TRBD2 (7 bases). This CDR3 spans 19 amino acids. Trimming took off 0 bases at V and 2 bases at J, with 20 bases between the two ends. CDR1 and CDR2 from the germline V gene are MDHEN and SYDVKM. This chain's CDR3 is CASSLWARETGRPYNEQFF. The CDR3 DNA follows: TGTGCCAGCAGTTTATGGGCGCGGGAGACAGGTCGGCCCTACAATGAGCAGTTCTTC.

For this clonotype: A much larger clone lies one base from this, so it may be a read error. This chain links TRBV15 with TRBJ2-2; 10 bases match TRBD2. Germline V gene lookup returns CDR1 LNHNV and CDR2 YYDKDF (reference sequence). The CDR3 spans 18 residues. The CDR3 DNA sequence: TGTGCCACCAGCAGAGCAGCGGGGGGGGTCTCGGGCACCGGGGGGCTGTTTTTT. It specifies CATSRAAGGVSGTGGLFF. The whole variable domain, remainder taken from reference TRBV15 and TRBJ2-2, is DAMVIQNPRYQVTQFGKPVTLSCSQTLNHNVMYWYQQKSSQAPKLLFHYYDKDFNNEADTPDNFQSRRPNTSFCFLDIRSPGLGDTAMYLCATSRAAGGVSGTGGLFFGEGSRLTVL.

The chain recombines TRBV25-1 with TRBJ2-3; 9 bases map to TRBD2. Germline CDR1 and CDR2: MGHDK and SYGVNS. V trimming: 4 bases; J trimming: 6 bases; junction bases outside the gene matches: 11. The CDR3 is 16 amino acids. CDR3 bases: TGTGCCAGCAGTGGGGAGCGGGAGGCCCCCGTGGATACGCAGTATTTT. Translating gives CASSGEREAPVDTQYF. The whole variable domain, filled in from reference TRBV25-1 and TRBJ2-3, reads EADIYQTPRYLVIGTGKKITLECSQTMGHDKMYWYQQDPGMELHLIHYSYGVNSTEKGDLSSESTVSRIRTEHFPLTLESARPSHTSQYLCASSGEREAPVDTQYFGPGTRLTVL.

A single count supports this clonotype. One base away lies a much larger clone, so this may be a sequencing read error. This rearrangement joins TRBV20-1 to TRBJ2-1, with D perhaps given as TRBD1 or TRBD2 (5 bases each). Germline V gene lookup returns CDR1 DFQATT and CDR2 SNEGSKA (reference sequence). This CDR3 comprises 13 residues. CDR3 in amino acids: CSGTGTSYNERFF. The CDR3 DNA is TGCAGTGGAACTGGGACCTCCTACAATGAGCGGTTCTTC.

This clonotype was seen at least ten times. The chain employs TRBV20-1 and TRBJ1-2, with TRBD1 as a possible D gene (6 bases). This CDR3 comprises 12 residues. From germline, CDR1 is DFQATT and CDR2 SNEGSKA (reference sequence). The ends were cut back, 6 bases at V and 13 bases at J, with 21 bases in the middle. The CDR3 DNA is TGCAGTGCGGGGGGGGGGACACAAGTTTCCACCTTC. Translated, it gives CSAGGGTQVSTF.

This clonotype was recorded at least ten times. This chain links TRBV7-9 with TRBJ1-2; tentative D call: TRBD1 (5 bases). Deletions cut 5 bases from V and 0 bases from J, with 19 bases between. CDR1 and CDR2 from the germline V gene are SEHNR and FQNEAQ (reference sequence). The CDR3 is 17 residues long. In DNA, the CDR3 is TGTGCCAGCAGCAGAAAGGTCGGGGCCGAAACTAACTATGGCTACACCTTC. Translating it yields CASSRKVGAETNYGYTF.

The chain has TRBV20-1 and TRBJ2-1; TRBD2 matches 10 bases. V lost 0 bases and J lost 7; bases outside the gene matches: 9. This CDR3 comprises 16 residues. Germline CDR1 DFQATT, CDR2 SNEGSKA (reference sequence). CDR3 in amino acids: CSARDPGTSALNEQFF. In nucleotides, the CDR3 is TGCAGTGCTAGAGATCCAGGGACTAGCGCTTTGAATGAGCAGTTCTTC.

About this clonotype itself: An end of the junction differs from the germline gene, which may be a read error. CDR3 sequence reads: CASSTGLAGGADTQDF. CDR3 coding DNA: TGCGCCAGCAGCACTGGACTAGCGGGGGGCGCAGATACGCAGGATTTT. The chain joins TRBV5-1 to TRBJ1-4; D possibly corresponds to TRBD1 (6 bases). Germline loops: CDR1 SGHRS, CDR2 YFSETQ. This CDR3 region has 16 residues.

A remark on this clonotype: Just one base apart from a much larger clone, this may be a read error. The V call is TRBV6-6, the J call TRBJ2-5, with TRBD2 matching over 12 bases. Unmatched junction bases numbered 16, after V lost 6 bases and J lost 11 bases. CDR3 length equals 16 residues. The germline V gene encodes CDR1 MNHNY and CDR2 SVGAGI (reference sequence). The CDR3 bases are TGTGCCAGCAGCCGACTAGCGGGGGCCTTCGGGGATGAGCAGTACTTC. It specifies CASSRLAGAFGDEQYF.

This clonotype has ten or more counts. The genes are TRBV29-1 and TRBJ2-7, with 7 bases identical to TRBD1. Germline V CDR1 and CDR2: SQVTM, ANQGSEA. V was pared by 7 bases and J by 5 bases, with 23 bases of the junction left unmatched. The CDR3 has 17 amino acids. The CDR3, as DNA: TGCAGCGCTGTCGGGTATCCGACCATACAGGGGTCCCACGAGCAGTACTTC. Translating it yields CSAVGYPTIQGSHEQYF.

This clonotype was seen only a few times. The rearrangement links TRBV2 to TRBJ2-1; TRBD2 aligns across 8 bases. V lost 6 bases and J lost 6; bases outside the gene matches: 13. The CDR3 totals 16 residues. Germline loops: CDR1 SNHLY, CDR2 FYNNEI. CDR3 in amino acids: CASRSSSRGDSNEQFF. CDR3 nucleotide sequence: TGTGCCAGCAGGTCCTCTTCGCGGGGGGACTCCAATGAGCAGTTCTTC.

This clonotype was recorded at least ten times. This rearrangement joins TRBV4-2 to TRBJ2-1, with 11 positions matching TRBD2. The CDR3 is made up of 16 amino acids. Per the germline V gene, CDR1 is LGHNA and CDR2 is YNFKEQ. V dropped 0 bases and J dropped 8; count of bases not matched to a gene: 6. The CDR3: CASSQDSGGARYEQFF. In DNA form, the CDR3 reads TGTGCCAGCAGCCAAGATAGCGGGGGGGCCAGGTATGAGCAGTTCTTC.